These 25 T cell receptor beta chains were sequenced from one sample in a study of control samples from healthy donors and cancer patients. Clones were sequenced by immunoSEQ multiplex PCR, and TCRdb holds only the in-frame ones, with some missing. The table lists 75,000 to 100,000 clones, over 85% of them singletons, with 4.5% to 7% in the top ten. What was sequenced was blood. All receptors derive from a man aged 50 to 60 in good health.

The table lists this clone with a count of one. The V and J genes are TRBV9 and TRBJ2-3; D not certain. CDR1 SGDLS and CDR2 YYNGEE come from the germline V gene. This CDR3 spans 15 amino acids. Between the trimmed V and J ends, which lost 4 bases and 2 bases, there was a span of 14 bases. CDR3 residues: CASSSTDGFTDTQYF. The CDR3 DNA sequence: TGTGCCAGCAGCTCAACGGACGGTTTCACAGATACGCAGTATTTT.

The V call is TRBV3-1 (or the pseudogene TRBV3-2), the J call TRBJ1-2; unclear D gene. This CDR3 has 14 amino acids. V was clipped by 0 bases and J by 4 bases, with 9 bases between them. Germline CDR1 LGHDT, CDR2 YNNKEL (reference sequence). The CDR3 DNA reads as TGTGCCAGCAGCCAAGATCGGGGAATCTATGGCTACACCTTC. Residues: CASSQDRGIYGYTF.

This chain uses TRBV19 with TRBJ1-2; maybe TRBD1 (5 bases). V lost 5 bases and J lost 8, with 21 bases in between. CDR3 length: 15 residues. Looked up from germline, CDR1 is LNHDA and CDR2 is SQIVND (reference sequence). The CDR3 loop reads CASSGGAVGESGYTF. CDR3 DNA sequence: TGTGCCAGTAGTGGCGGAGCGGTAGGGGAGAGCGGCTACACCTTC.

The chain recombines TRBV18 with TRBJ2-6; TRBD2 is a possible D gene (6 bases). Trimming shortened V by 2 bases and J by 4 bases, and 21 bases separated the two germline ends. Germline loops: CDR1 KGHSH, CDR2 LQKENI. The CDR3 extends over 19 amino acids. Here the CDR3 DNA reads TGTGCCAGCTCACCAGGTCGGAGGGGTACTGTGCTCGGGGCCAACGTCCTGACTTTC. It yields the protein CASSPGRRGTVLGANVLTF.

The rearrangement links TRBV20-1 to TRBJ2-7; 7 nucleotides match TRBD1. Trimming cost V 6 bases and J 5 bases; bases outside gene matches: 4. The CDR3 spans 11 residues. Germline V gives CDR1 DFQATT, CDR2 SNEGSKA (reference sequence). The CDR3 coding sequence is TGCAGTGCCCTGACAGGGAACGAGCAGTACTTC. This sequence encodes CSALTGNEQYF.

This clone was found a few times. V gene TRBV10-2 combines with J gene TRBJ1-1; tentatively, D is TRBD1 (5 bases). The V end was cut by 6 bases, the J end by 0 bases, with 14 bases between. CDR3 size: 15 residues. In germline, CDR1 is WSHSY, CDR2 SAAADI. CDR3 in amino acids: CASRSGTSMNTEAFF. The CDR3 region has the DNA TGCGCCAGCAGGAGCGGGACTTCAATGAACACTGAAGCTTTCTTT.

The chain couples TRBV29-1 to TRBJ1-2; D is perhaps TRBD1 (5 bases). Germline V gene lookup returns CDR1 SQVTM and CDR2 ANQGSEA. The CDR3 extends over 12 amino acids. V was shortened by 4 bases and J by 3 bases, with 9 bases between the two germline ends. CDR3 sequence (DNA): TGCAGCGTTGTCGGGGGGGACTATGGCTACACCTTC. Its translation is CSVVGGDYGYTF.

The V call is TRBV6-5, the J call TRBJ2-7, with D perhaps assigned TRBD1 or TRBD2 (5 bases each). Trimming cost V 6 bases and J 2 bases, with 17 bases left between them. The CDR3 runs to 15 residues. Germline V gene data show CDR1 as MNHEY and CDR2 as SVGAGI. DNA of the CDR3: TGTGCCAGCAGCGGCAGGGAGACCAACCCCTACGAGCAGTACTTC. Protein product: CASSGRETNPYEQYF.

The chain combines TRBV30 with TRBJ2-3, with 8 bases fitting TRBD2. The CDR3 has 17 amino acids. Trimming cost V 8 bases and J 6 bases; bases outside gene matches: 22. Germline CDR1 and CDR2: GTSNPN and SVGIG (reference sequence). The CDR3 protein is CAMEVVTGGLSRDTQYF. The CDR3 coding sequence is TGTGCCATGGAGGTGGTAACGGGGGGGCTTTCTAGGGATACGCAGTATTTT. The full variable domain, rest sourced from reference TRBV30 and TRBJ2-3, is SQTIHQWPATLVQPVGSPLSLECTVEGTSNPNLYWYRQAAGRGLQLLFYSVGIGQISSEVPQNLSASRPQDRQFILSSKKLLLSDSGFYLCAMEVVTGGLSRDTQYFGPGTRLTVL.

This chain connects TRBV19 to TRBJ2-1; D uncertain. CDR3 length equals 11 residues. Trimming shortened V by 10 bases and J by 12 bases, and 16 bases separated the two germline ends. The germline V gene has CDR1 LNHDA and CDR2 SQIVND (reference sequence). DNA for the CDR3: TGTGCCACCAAGAAGGGTTTATCGCAGTTCTTC. Protein sequence: CATKKGLSQFF.

The chain carries TRBV30 and TRBJ2-7; the match to TRBD1 covers 9 bases. This CDR3 is built from 14 residues. Per germline, CDR1 GTSNPN and CDR2 SVGIG (reference sequence). The J segment lost 3 bases and the V segment lost 2 bases, leaving 5 bases of the junction unmatched. The CDR3, as DNA: TGTGCCTGGAGTCGGACAGGGGTGGGCTACGAGCAGTACTTC. It is translated as CAWSRTGVGYEQYF.

This clone was detected only once. With a much larger clone just one base away, this may be a read error. The sample carries other DNA sequences with the same CDR3. The gene calls are TRBV7-9 and TRBJ1-2; a weak D match, TRBD1 (5 bases). This CDR3 region has 13 residues. CDR1 is SEHNR and CDR2 is FQNEAQ in the germline V gene (reference sequence). The CDR3 loop is CASSLRDGYGYTF. As DNA, the CDR3 is TGTGCCAGCAGCCTCCGGGACGGCTATGGTTACACCTTC. Full variable domain (remainder filled in from reference TRBV7-9 and TRBJ1-2): DTGVSQNPRHKITKRGQNVTFRCDPISEHNRLYWYRQTLGQGPEFLTYFQNEAQLEKSRLLSDRFSAERPKGSFSTLEIQRTEQGDSAMYLCASSLRDGYGYTFGSGTRLTVV.

J is TRBJ1-2 and V is TRBV5-1; 9 bases are shared with TRBD1. From germline, CDR1 is SGHRS and CDR2 YFSETQ. This CDR3 region has 15 residues. The V and J ends lost 4 bases and 5 bases, in that order; junction bases with no gene match: 9. CDR3 loop: CASSLLTGGAYGYTF. CDR3 nucleotide sequence: TGCGCCAGCAGCCTTCTCACAGGGGGCGCGTATGGCTACACCTTC.

The sample holds a few counts of this clone. The rearrangement joins TRBV6-4 to TRBJ1-4; D uncertain. Germline lookup yields CDR1 MRHNA and CDR2 SNTAGT. Trimming shortened V by 0 bases and J by 3 bases, and 2 bases separated the two germline ends. CDR3 length equals 13 residues. The CDR3 here is CASSDSANEKLFF. In DNA, the CDR3 is TGTGCCAGCAGTGACTCCGCTAATGAAAAACTGTTTTTT.

The rearrangement joins TRBV15 to TRBJ1-1; D remains ambiguous. Trimming pared 0 bases from V and 2 bases from J, leaving 4 bases between. Germline loops: CDR1 LNHNV, CDR2 YYDKDF (reference sequence). CDR3 length: 13 residues. The CDR3 region is CATSRELNTEAFF. The CDR3 nucleotides are TGTGCCACCAGCAGAGAACTCAACACTGAAGCTTTCTTT. Full variable domain (missing parts from reference TRBV15 and TRBJ1-1): DAMVIQNPRYQVTQFGKPVTLSCSQTLNHNVMYWYQQKSSQAPKLLFHYYDKDFNNEADTPDNFQSRRPNTSFCFLDIRSPGLGDTAMYLCATSRELNTEAFFGQGTRLTVV.

The chain has TRBV5-1 and TRBJ2-3; a weak D match, TRBD2 (6 bases). V was trimmed by 7 bases and J by 5 bases, leaving 11 bases between them. Germline lookup yields CDR1 SGHRS and CDR2 YFSETQ. The CDR3 contains 12 residues. The CDR3 nucleotides are TGCGCCAGCCGATTCGGGGGAGATACGCAGTATTTT. This sequence encodes CASRFGGDTQYF. Filled out from reference TRBV5-1 and TRBJ2-3, the complete variable domain reads KAGVTQTPRYLIKTRGQQVTLSCSPISGHRSVSWYQQTPGQGLQFLFEYFSETQRNKGNFPGRFSGRQFSNSRSEMNVSTLELGDSALYLCASRFGGDTQYFGPGTRLTVL.

This rearrangement joins TRBV21-1 to TRBJ1-1; no DNA check was done on the table's D call, TRBD1. TRBV21-1 is assigned pseudogene status. The CDR3 runs 18 residues. Written as DNA, the CDR3 is TGTGCCAGCAGCAAAGGGGGCCAAAAGGGGTTAATGAACACTGAAGCTTTCTTT. This translates into CASSKGGQKGLMNTEAFF.

The chain carries TRBV24-1 and TRBJ1-2, with D possibly being TRBD1 (5 bases). Germline V lookup: CDR1 KGHDR, CDR2 SFDVKD. V lost 7 bases and J 1 base, leaving 9 bases between the germline ends. The length of the CDR3 is 13 residues. The CDR3 region is CATRGTGNYGYTF. CDR3 bases: TGTGCCACCAGGGGGACGGGTAACTATGGCTACACCTTC.

In its sample, this clone ranks as medium-sized. The rearrangement links TRBV2 to TRBJ1-1; 7 bases align to TRBD1. The CDR3 spans 15 residues. V was pared by 6 bases and J by 0 bases, with 7 bases of the junction left unmatched. CDR1 SNHLY and CDR2 FYNNEI come from the germline V gene. The DNA of the CDR3 is TGTGCCAGCAGGCATCTGACAGGGCTGAACACTGAAGCTTTCTTT. Protein product: CASRHLTGLNTEAFF. Full variable domain (outside the CDR3, taken from reference TRBV2 and TRBJ1-1): EPEVTQTPSHQVTQMGQEVILRCVPISNHLYFYWYRQILGQKVEFLVSFYNNEISEKSEIFDDQFSVERPDGSNFTLKIRSTKLEDSAMYFCASRHLTGLNTEAFFGQGTRLTVV.

This clone was detected a few times. The chain is built from TRBV6-1 and TRBJ1-2, with D unclear. With 4 bases removed from V and 2 bases from J, the gap between germline ends came to 20 bases. Germline CDR1 reads MNHNS; CDR2 reads SASEGT. This CDR3 is 17 amino acids long. As DNA, the CDR3 is TGTGCCAGCAGTGGGGGTCTAGGAGGGAAGGCAAACTATGGCTACACCTTC. It specifies CASSGGLGGKANYGYTF.

The V and J genes are TRBV10-2 and TRBJ1-2; the match to TRBD1 covers 8 bases. From germline, CDR1 is WSHSY and CDR2 SAAADI. Losses at the gene ends were 7 bases for V and 5 bases for J; bases not matched to a gene: 12. The CDR3 is 15 residues long. Here the CDR3 reads CASMPRAGGKYGYTF. In DNA, the CDR3 is TGCGCCAGCATGCCCCGGGCAGGGGGCAAATATGGCTACACCTTC.

The J gene is TRBJ2-1, the V gene TRBV30; D perhaps matches TRBD2 (6 bases). CDR3 length equals 16 residues. Germline values: CDR1 GTSNPN, CDR2 SVGIG (reference sequence). Trimming took off 0 bases at V and 5 bases at J, with 17 bases between the two ends. In nucleotides, the CDR3 is TGTGCCTGGAGTGTCAAACTAGGGCGGGGCCACAATGAGCAGTTCTTC. Translating gives CAWSVKLGRGHNEQFF.

The genes are TRBV7-6 and TRBJ1-6; D gene unclear. Trimming took off 4 bases at V and 10 bases at J, with 11 bases between the two ends. Germline CDR1 reads SGHVS; CDR2 reads FNYEAQ. The CDR3 length is 13 residues. The CDR3 DNA reads as TGTGCCAGCAGCTGGGATCCCAGCTCACCCCTCCACTTT. Encoded protein: CASSWDPSSPLHF.

V is TRBV3-1 (or the pseudogene TRBV3-2) and J is TRBJ2-7, with D unclear. CDR3 size: 17 residues. Germline CDR1 reads LGHDT; CDR2 reads YNNKEL (reference sequence). The V end lost 1 base, the J end lost 2 bases, and 18 bases lay between the germline ends. CDR3 region: CASSQGTTRVLAYEQYF. In DNA, the CDR3 is TGTGCCAGCAGCCAAGGAACGACAAGGGTACTCGCCTACGAGCAGTACTTC.

This clone was seen a few times. The V and J genes are TRBV5-6 and TRBJ1-3; D unclear. Deletions cut 0 bases from V and 0 bases from J, with 10 bases between. Germline values: CDR1 SGHDT, CDR2 YYEEEE. The CDR3 length is 16 residues. Here the CDR3 reads CASSLGRSNSGNTIYF. CDR3 bases: TGTGCCAGCAGCTTGGGCAGGTCAAACTCTGGAAACACCATATATTTT.